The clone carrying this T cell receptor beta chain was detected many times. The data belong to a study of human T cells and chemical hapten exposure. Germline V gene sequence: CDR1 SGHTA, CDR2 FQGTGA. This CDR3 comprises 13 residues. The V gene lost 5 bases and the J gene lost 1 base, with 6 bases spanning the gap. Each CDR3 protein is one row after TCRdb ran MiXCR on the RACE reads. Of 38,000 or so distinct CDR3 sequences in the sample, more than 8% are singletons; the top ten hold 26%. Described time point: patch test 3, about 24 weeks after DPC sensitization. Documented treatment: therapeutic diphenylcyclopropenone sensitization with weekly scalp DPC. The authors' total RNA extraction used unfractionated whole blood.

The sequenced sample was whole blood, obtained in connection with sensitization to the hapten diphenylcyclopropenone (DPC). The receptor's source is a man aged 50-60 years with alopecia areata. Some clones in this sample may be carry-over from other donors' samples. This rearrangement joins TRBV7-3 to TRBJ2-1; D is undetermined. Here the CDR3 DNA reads TGTGCCAGCAGCCCGGAGTCCTACAATGAGCAGTTCTTC. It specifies CASSPESYNEQFF. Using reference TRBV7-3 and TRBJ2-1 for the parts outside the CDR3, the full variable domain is GAGVSQTPSNKVTEKGKYVELRCDPISGHTALYWYRQSLGQGPEFLIYFQGTGAADDSGLPNDRFFAVRPEGSVSTLKIQRTERGDSAVYLCASSPESYNEQFFGPGTRLTVL.